This TCR beta chain appears in the sequencing data of a study of blood T cell repertoires in COVID-19. Overall study: The analysed material was cDNA or gDNA that came from T cells, B-cell-depleted T cells, or PBMCs.

The data were produced by immunoSEQ multiplex PCR, yet TCRdb's version contains in-frame clones alone and is incomplete. Found here are fewer than 350,000 clones, approximately 90% of them singletons; the top ten hold roughly 6.3%. Participants, 18 to 89 years old, spanned approximately 26 US areas. In assigning cohorts, the study relied on participant-reported clinical history. Trimming took 4 bases from V and 10 from J, leaving 15 bases between them. The CDR3 extends over 13 amino acids. Germline lookup yields CDR1 SGHNT and CDR2 YYREEE (reference sequence). V usage is TRBV5-4 and J usage is TRBJ2-1; the D is unclear. This clonotype was sampled from a woman aged 40-49 years who had recovered from COVID-19. Sequenced sample: PBMCs or T cells enriched from blood (not recorded which). The CDR3 protein is CASSLAVGKEQFF. CDR3 coding DNA: TGTGCCAGCAGCCTGGCGGTCGGTAAAGAGCAGTTCTTC.